The clone carrying this T cell receptor beta chain occurred many times. Template-switch 5'RACE cDNA synthesis added a 10-nucleotide unique molecular identifier. TCRdb reprocessed the 5' RACE reads via MiXCR and lists one record per CDR3 protein. The repertoire holds 35,000 to 40,000 distinct CDR3 sequences, with 11% as singletons. Stated time point: technical triplicate 1. These data come from a study of neurological immune-mediated disorders. From germline, CDR1 is DFQATT and CDR2 SNEGSKA (reference sequence). Trimming left V 1 base short and J 1 base short, with 10 bases between. The CDR3 extends over 14 amino acids.

The receptor comes from a man aged 55 to 69 with HTLV-1-associated myelopathy (HAM/TSP). The chain recombines TRBV20-1 with TRBJ2-5; no clear D gene. The sequencing input was PBMCs. The CDR3: CSARVNLRQETQYF. The CDR3 region has the DNA TGCAGTGCTAGAGTTAATCTCCGCCAAGAGACCCAGTACTTC.